These T cell receptor beta chains were read from a single sample in a study of T-cell reconstitution after alpha-beta-depleted transplantation in children. One entry per CDR3 protein results from TCRdb running MiXCR on the PCR reads. This table has around 250,000 distinct CDR3 sequences, roughly 8.2% appearing once. Sequencing was performed on PBMCs, mostly from graft donor cells, taken 180 days after TCRalphabeta/CD19-depleted stem cell transplant. Receptors were obtained from a male patient under 18 who had a stem cell transplant for acute lymphoblastic leukemia, so the T cells may come from the graft donor. Both conserved end residues are part of each CDR3. Only some rows state a clone size, as once, few, many or a class for expanded clones.

J	V	length	size	CDR3
TRBJ2-7	TRBV23-1	15	NA	CASGPRVRGYYEQYF
TRBJ2-7	TRBV29-1	11	many	CSVGSGYEQYF
TRBJ1-2	TRBV7-9	14	NA	CASSPLPALYGYTF
TRBJ2-4	TRBV7-3	17	many	CASSFPLAGVEGNIQYF
TRBJ1-6	TRBV12-3/TRBV12-4	15	many	CASSLRALGNSPLHF
TRBJ2-3	TRBV12-3/TRBV12-4	15	many	CASSRAGGMRDTQYF
TRBJ1-2	TRBV28	15	many	CASSLTAAAGYGYTF
TRBJ2-7	TRBV3-1	12	many	CASSRTGYEQYF
TRBJ2-3	TRBV12-5	18	NA	CASGLWTSGGPSTDTQYF
TRBJ1-5	TRBV19	16	many	CASSSWTGGGNQPQHF
TRBJ2-3	TRBV2	14	NA	CASSEGTGTDTQYF
TRBJ2-7	TRBV20-1	12	many	CSARQGPYEQYF
TRBJ1-1	TRBV5-5	13	many	CASSLAVNTEAFF
TRBJ2-1	TRBV14	12	few	CASSSPTRRLFF
TRBJ2-1	TRBV4-1	13	many	CASSRTSSNEQFF